This is a list of T cell receptor beta chains from one sample in a study of spatial heterogeneity in lung cancer. TCRdb itself ran the 5' RACE reads through MiXCR, one entry per CDR3 protein. The repertoire includes about 970 distinct CDR3 sequences, roughly 14% of them detected once, and around 28% sits in the top ten. This specimen consisted of lung tumor tissue, obtained at surgery. All receptors come from a female donor with early-stage non-small cell lung cancer. Both conserved end residues are part of each CDR3. The D gene is left open where the match is weak. The size of a clone is reported for some rows only, either as once, few or many, or as a class for expanded clones.

V: TRBV6-6
D: NA
length: 13
J: TRBJ1-5
size: medium-sized
CDR3: CASSYSGIQPQHF
DNA: TGTGCCAGCAGTTACTCCGGGATTCAGCCCCAGCATTTT

V: TRBV27
D: NA
length: 14
J: TRBJ1-1
size: medium-sized
CDR3: CASSLSQGSTEAFF
DNA: TGTGCCAGCAGTTTAAGCCAGGGAAGCACTGAAGCTTTCTTT

V: TRBV14
D: NA
length: 18
J: TRBJ2-1
size: few
CDR3: CASSRTKGLTHSYNEQFF
DNA: TGTGCCAGCAGCCGCACTAAGGGACTGACTCACTCCTACAATGAGCAGTTCTTC

V: TRBV5-1
D: NA
length: 12
J: TRBJ1-1
size: large
CDR3: CASAGDNTEAFF
DNA: TGCGCCAGCGCGGGAGATAACACTGAAGCTTTCTTT

V: TRBV12-3/TRBV12-4
D: NA
length: 14
J: TRBJ1-5
size: NA
CDR3: CASSFSRDNQPQHF
DNA: TGTGCCAGCAGTTTCAGCAGGGATAATCAGCCCCAGCATTTT

V: TRBV12-3/TRBV12-4
D: TRBD2
length: 15
J: TRBJ2-7
size: medium-sized
CDR3: CASSLSLAGRVEQYF
DNA: TGTGCCAGCAGTTTAAGTCTAGCGGGAAGAGTCGAGCAGTACTTC

V: TRBV20-1
D: TRBD2
length: 17
J: TRBJ2-3
size: NA
CDR3: CSATILGRGEFTDTQYF
DNA: TGCAGTGCTACCATCTTAGGGCGGGGGGAATTCACAGATACGCAGTATTTT

V: TRBV29-1
D: TRBD1
length: 14
J: TRBJ2-3
size: few
CDR3: CSVFTGGGTDTQYF
DNA: TGCAGCGTTTTCACAGGGGGAGGCACAGATACGCAGTATTTT

V: TRBV29-1
D: NA
length: 14
J: TRBJ2-1
size: few
CDR3: CSVGGQNSYNEQFF
DNA: TGCAGCGTGGGGGGGCAGAACTCCTACAATGAGCAGTTCTTC

V: TRBV9
D: NA
length: 15
J: TRBJ2-3
size: medium-sized
CDR3: CASSVGTGGTDTQYF
DNA: TGTGCCAGCAGCGTAGGCACGGGAGGCACAGATACGCAGTATTTT

V: TRBV4-1
D: NA
length: 13
J: TRBJ1-1
size: few
CDR3: CASSQMVNTEAFF
DNA: TGCGCCAGCAGCCAAATGGTGAACACTGAAGCTTTCTTT

V: TRBV5-1
D: TRBD2
length: 17
J: TRBJ2-7
size: large
CDR3: CASRPQFTSGRPYEQYF
DNA: TGCGCCAGCAGACCACAATTTACTAGCGGGAGACCCTACGAGCAGTACTTC

V: TRBV19
D: NA
length: 17
J: TRBJ1-4
size: large
CDR3: CASSILSGKGTNEKLFF
DNA: TGTGCCAGTAGTATACTATCAGGGAAAGGAACTAATGAAAAACTGTTTTTT

V: TRBV20-1
D: NA
length: 15
J: TRBJ1-2
size: large
CDR3: CSASGPRVLVNGYTF
DNA: TGCAGTGCTAGTGGACCCAGGGTTTTGGTTAATGGCTACACCTTC

V: TRBV27
D: TRBD1
length: 15
J: TRBJ1-2
size: few
CDR3: CASSLGQGSIYGYTF
DNA: TGTGCCAGCAGTTTGGGACAGGGCTCCATCTATGGCTACACCTTC

V: TRBV29-1
D: NA
length: 15
J: TRBJ2-7
size: few
CDR3: CSVERRTDSSYEQYF
DNA: TGCAGCGTTGAACGCCGGACAGATAGCTCCTACGAGCAGTACTTC

V: TRBV3-1
D: TRBD2
length: 16
J: TRBJ2-3
size: large
CDR3: CASSHNAGGPTDTQYF
DNA: TGTGCCAGCAGCCATAATGCGGGAGGGCCCACAGATACGCAGTATTTT